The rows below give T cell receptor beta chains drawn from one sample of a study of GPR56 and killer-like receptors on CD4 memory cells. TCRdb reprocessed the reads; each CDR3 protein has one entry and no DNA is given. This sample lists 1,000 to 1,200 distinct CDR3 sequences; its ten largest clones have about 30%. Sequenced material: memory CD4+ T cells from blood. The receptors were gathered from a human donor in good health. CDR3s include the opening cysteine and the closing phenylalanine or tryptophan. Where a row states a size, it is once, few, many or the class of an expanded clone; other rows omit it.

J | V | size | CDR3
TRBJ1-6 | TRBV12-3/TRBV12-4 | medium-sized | CASSLGGGRYNSPLHF
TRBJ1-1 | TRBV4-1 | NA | CASSQKTGSFNEAFF
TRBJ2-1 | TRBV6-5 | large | CASGSSVWGLAGGREQFF
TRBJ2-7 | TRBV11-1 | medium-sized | CASSFAPYEQYF
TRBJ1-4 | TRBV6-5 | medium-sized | CASSAGTPANEKLFF
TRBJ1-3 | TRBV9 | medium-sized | CASSVRGGSGNTIYF
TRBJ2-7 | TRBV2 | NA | CASSATAYEQYF
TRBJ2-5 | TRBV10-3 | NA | CAISELGGVETQYF
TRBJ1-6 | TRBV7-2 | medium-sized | CASSSGLLPFNSPLHF
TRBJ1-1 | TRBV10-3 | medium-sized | CAISESPGEAFF
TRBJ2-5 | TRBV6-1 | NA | CASNRAGGQETQYF
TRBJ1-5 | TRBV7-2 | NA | CASSPSGTGVNSQPQHF
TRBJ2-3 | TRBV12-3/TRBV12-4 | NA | CASSAGVAGGSTDTQYF
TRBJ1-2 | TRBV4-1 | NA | CASSPGPGGYTF
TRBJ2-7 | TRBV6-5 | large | CASSDWGGAEQYF
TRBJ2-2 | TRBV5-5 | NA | CASSVSGGAATGELFF
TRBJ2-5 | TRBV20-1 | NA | CSARDTTGETQYF
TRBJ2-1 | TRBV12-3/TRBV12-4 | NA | CASSAGVAGGNEQFF
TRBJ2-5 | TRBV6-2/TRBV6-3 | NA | CASSYSTSGGGQETQYF
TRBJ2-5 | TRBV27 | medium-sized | CASRPWVTQETQYF
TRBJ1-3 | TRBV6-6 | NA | CASSQIGGGNTIYF
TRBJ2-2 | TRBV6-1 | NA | CASSELAGGQDTGELFF